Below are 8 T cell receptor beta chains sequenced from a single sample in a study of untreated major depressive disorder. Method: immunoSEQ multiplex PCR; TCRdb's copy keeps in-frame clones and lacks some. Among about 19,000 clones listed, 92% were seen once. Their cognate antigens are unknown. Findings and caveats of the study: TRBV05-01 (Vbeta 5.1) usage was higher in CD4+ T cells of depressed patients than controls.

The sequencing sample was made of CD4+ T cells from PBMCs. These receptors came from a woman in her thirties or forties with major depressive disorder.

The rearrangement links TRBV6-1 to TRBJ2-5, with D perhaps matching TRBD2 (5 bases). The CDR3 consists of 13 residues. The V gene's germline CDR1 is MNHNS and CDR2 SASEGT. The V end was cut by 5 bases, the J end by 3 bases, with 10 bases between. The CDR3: CASSSGMKETQYF. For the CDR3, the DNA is TGTGCCAGCAGTTCCGGGATGAAAGAGACCCAGTACTTC.

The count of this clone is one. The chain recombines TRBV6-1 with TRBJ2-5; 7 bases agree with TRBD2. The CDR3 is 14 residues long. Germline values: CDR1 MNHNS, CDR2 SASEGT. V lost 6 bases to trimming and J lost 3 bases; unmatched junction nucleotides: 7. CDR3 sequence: CASRRWLAEETQYF. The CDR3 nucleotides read TGTGCCAGCAGAAGGTGGCTAGCGGAAGAGACCCAGTACTTC.

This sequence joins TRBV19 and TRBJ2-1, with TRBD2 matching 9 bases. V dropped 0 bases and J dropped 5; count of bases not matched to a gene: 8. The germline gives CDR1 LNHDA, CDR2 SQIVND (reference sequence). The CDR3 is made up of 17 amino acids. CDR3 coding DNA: TGTGCCAGTAGTATAGATCGGCGTCTAGCGGGGAACAATGAGCAGTTCTTC. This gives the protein CASSIDRRLAGNNEQFF.

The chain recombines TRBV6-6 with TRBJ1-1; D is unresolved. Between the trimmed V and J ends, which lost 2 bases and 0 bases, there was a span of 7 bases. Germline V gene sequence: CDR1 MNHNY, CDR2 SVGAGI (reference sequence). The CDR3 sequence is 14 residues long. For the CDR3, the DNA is TGTGCCAGCAGTTACCCGAACCTGAACACTGAAGCTTTCTTT. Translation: CASSYPNLNTEAFF.

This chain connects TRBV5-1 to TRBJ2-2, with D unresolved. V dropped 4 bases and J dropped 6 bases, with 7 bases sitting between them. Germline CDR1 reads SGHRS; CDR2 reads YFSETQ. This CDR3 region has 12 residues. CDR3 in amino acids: CASSPTSGELFF. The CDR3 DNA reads TGCGCCAGCAGCCCGACTTCCGGGGAGCTGTTTTTT.

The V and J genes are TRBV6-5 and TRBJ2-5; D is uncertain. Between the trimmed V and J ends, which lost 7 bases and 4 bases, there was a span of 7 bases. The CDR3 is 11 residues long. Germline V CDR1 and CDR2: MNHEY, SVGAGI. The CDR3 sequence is CASTKGETQYF. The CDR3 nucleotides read TGTGCCAGCACCAAAGGAGAGACCCAGTACTTC.

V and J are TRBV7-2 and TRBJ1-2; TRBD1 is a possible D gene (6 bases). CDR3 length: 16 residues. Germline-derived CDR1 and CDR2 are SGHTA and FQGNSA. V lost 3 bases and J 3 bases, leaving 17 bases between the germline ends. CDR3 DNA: TGTGCCAGCAGCTTGATTTGGGGGGCTGGGGACTATGGCTACACCTTC. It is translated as CASSLIWGAGDYGYTF.

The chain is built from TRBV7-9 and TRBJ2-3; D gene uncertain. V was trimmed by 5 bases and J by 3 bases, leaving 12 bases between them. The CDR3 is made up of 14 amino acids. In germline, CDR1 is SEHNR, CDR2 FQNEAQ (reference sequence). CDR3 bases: TGTGCCAGCAGCCCTAACGCATTAACAGATACGCAGTATTTT. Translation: CASSPNALTDTQYF.